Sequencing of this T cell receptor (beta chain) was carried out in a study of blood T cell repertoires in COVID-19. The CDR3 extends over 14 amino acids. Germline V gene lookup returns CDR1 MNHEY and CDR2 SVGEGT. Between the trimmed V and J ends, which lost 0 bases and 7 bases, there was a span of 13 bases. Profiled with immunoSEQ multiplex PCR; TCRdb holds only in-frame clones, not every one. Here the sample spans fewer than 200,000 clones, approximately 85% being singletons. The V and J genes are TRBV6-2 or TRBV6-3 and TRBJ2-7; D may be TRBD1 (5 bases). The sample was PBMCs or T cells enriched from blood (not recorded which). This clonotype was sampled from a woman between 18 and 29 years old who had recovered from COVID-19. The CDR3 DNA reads TGTGCCAGCAGTTACTCGAATAGCCAGGGAGAGCAGTACTTC. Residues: CASSYSNSQGEQYF.